The following is a TCR beta chain sequence with its context. This clone was picked up a small number of times. Its antigen specificity is not known. Base-call qualities are not available, and no considerably larger clone is one nucleotide away. To sequence the TCRbeta CDR3 region, genomic DNA was isolated from the sorted cells. The immunoSEQ Assay was used to sequence the TCRbeta CDR3 regions. Sourced from immuneACCESS, this table was stored by TCRdb with only in-frame sequences that have V and J called. A share of the clones is absent; for the studies checked, an unresolved V gene accounts for under half, and the remainder has no known explanation. Counted in this sample were about 7,300 clones; around 75% of them appeared once. The ten biggest clones cover roughly 80% of the sample. Patients with autoimmune disease history or receiving systemic immunosuppression were excluded from the trial. In every dose cohort, peripheral blood was drawn for TCR sequencing at baseline, cycle 4 day 1, and cycle 7 day 1. The samples were taken from a phase I, first-in-human, multicenter, open-label dose-escalation trial of ivuxolimab. Adults with locally advanced or metastatic melanoma, renal cell carcinoma, hepatocellular carcinoma or head and neck squamous cell carcinoma were enrolled in the trial. Before TCR sequencing, CD4+ T cells and CD8+ T cells from peripheral blood were sorted into separate populations.

The data are from a study of OX40 agonist ivuxolimab in advanced cancers. For context, the study as a whole: Ivuxolimab was a fully human IgG2 agonistic monoclonal antibody targeting the costimulatory receptor OX40 (CD134). Intravenous ivuxolimab was administered to patients every 2 weeks at six dose levels: 0.01, 0.1, 0.3, 1.5, 3 and 10 mg/kg. Of the roughly 54 patients in dose escalation, about 19 had hepatocellular carcinoma, approximately 15 had melanoma, 9 had renal cell carcinoma and 9 had head and neck cancer. In the dose-escalation cohort, roughly four fifths of patients were male, and the mean age was approximately 60 years, with a range of about 20 to 90. Patients were allowed to have had prior anti-PD-1, anti-PD-L1 or anti-CTLA-4 therapy, and more than 35% of the dose-escalation patients had been treated with checkpoint inhibitors. Partial responses were achieved by three dose-escalation patients, of whom one had hepatocellular carcinoma and two had cutaneous melanoma. The purpose of peripheral TCRbeta sequencing was to test whether ivuxolimab changed TCR sequence diversity and led to clonal T-cell expansion. The paper covers the monotherapy dose-escalation part of the phase I ivuxolimab trial, which included N = 52 patients.

Paper-wide results and their limitations: Low levels of normalized T-cell clonal expansion were also shown by some nonresponding patients. After ivuxolimab, CD8+ T cells had more expanded clones than CD4+ T cells on average. The antigen specificity of the clonally expanded peripheral T cells was not determined. In partial responders in the 0.1-3.0 mg/kg groups, normalized peripheral clonal expansion was found to be among the lowest, especially among CD8+ T cells. Clonal expansion of both CD4+ and CD8+ blood T cells was observed from baseline to week 6 at doses 0.1 to 3.0 mg/kg.

V lost 1 base and J lost 3 bases; the stretch between them is 10 bases long. Its CDR3 holds 14 amino acids, cysteine through phenylalanine. The entry retains the CDR3 DNA only, 42 bases that are in frame from base 1. Looking up the germline V gene yields CDR1 SGHDN and CDR2 FVKESK. The rearrangement combines TRBV14 with TRBJ2-7; a weak D assignment points to TRBD1 (5 bases agree). The sequence was collected from an adult with an advanced solid tumor such as melanoma, head and neck, liver or kidney cancer. The sample consisted of CD4+ or CD8+ T cells sorted from blood, taken in a trial of the OX40 agonist ivuxolimab. In nucleotides, the sequence is TGTGCCAGCAGCCAAGGGAGACAGAACTACGAGCAGTACTTC. The translation is CASSQGRQNYEQYF.